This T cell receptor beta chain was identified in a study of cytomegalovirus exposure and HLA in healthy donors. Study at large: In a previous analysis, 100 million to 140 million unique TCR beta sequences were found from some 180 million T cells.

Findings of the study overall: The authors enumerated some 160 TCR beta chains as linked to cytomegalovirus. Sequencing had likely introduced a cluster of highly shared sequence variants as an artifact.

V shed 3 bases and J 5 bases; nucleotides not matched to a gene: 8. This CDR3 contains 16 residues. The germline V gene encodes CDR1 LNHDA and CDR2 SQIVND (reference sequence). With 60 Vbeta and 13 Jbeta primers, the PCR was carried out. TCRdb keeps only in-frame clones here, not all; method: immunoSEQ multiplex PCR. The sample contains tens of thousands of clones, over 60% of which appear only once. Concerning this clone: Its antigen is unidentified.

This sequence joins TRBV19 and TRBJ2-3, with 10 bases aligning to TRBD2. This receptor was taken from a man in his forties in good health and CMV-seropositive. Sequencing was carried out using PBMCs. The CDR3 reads CASSIRASGRGDTQYF. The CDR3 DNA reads TGTGCCAGTAGTATTAGGGCTAGCGGGAGAGGAGATACGCAGTATTTT.